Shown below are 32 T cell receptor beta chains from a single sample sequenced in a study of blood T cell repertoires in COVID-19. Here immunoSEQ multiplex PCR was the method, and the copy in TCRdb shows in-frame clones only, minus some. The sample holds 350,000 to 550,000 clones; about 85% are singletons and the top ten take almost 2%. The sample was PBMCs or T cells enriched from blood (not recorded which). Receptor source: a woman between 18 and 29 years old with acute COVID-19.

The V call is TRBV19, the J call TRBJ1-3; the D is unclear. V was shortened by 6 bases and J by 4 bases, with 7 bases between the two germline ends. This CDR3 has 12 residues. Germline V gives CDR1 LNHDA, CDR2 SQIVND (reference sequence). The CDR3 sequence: CASRSQGNTIYF. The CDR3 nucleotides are TGTGCCAGTAGATCCCAGGGAAACACCATATATTTT.

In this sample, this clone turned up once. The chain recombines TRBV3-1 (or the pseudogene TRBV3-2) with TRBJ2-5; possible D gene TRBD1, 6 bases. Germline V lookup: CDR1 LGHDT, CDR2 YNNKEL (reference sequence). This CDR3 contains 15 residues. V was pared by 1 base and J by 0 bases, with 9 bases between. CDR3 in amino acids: CASSQGGQYQETQYF. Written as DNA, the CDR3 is TGTGCCAGCAGCCAAGGTGGACAGTACCAAGAGACCCAGTACTTC.

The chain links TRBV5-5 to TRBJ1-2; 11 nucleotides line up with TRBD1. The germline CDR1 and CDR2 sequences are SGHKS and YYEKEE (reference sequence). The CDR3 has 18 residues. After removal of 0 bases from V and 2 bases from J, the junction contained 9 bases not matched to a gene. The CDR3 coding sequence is TGTGCCAGCAGCTTGGCCTCCGGGACAGGGGGTATCAACTATGGCTACACCTTC. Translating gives CASSLASGTGGINYGYTF.

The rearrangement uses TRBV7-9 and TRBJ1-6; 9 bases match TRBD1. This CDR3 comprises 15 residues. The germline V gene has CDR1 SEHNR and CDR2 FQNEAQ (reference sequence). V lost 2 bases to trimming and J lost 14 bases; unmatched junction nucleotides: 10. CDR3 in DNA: TGTGCCAGCAGCTTACGCGGGACAGGGATTAAAGCCCTCCACTTT. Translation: CASSLRGTGIKALHF.

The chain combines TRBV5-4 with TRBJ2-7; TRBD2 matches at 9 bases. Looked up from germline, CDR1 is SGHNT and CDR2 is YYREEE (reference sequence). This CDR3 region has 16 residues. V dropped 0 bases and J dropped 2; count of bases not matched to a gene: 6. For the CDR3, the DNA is TGTGCCAGCAGCTTGGAAAGCGGGGGGTCGACCTACGAGCAGTACTTC. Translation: CASSLESGGSTYEQYF.

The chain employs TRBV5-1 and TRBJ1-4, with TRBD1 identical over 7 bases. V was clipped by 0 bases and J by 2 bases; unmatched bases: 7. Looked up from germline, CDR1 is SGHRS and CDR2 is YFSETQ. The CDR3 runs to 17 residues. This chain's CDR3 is CASSLEAGGWTNEKLFF. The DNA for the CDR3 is TGCGCCAGCAGCTTGGAGGCAGGGGGATGGACTAATGAAAAACTGTTTTTT.

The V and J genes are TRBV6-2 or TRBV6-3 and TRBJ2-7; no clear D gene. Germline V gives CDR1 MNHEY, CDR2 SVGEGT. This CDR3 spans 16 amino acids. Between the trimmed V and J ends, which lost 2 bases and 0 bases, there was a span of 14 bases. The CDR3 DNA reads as TGTGCCAGCAGTTACAGTACAACTATTACCTCCTACGAGCAGTACTTC. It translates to CASSYSTTITSYEQYF.

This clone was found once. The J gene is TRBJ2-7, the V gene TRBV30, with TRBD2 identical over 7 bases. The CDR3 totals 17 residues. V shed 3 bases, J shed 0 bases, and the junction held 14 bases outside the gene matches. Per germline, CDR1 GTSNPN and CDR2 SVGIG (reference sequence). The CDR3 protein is CAWSPGVGEGISYEQYF. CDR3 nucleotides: TGTGCCTGGAGCCCGGGGGTGGGGGAGGGAATCTCCTACGAGCAGTACTTC.

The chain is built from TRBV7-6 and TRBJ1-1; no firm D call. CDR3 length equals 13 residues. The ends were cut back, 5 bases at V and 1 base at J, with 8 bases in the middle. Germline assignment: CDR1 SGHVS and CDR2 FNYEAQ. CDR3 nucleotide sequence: TGTGCCAGCAGCCCAACTAAGAACACTGAAGCTTTCTTT. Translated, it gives CASSPTKNTEAFF.

The CDR3 is CASSQGGAYYNEQFF. The CDR3 nucleotides read TGTGCCAGCAGCCAAGGCGGGGCCTACTACAATGAGCAGTTCTTC. The chain employs TRBV3-1 (or the pseudogene TRBV3-2) and TRBJ2-1; tentatively, D is TRBD2 (6 bases). This CDR3 is built from 15 residues. The germline V gene encodes CDR1 LGHDT and CDR2 YNNKEL (reference sequence). Trimming took 1 base from V and 3 from J, leaving 10 bases between them.

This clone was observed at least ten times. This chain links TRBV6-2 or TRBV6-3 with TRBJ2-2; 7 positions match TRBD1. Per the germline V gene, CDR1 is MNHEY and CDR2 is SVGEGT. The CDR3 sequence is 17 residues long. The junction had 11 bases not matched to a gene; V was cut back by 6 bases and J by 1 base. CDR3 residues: CASSWTGTLGNTGELFF. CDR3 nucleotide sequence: TGTGCCAGCAGCTGGACAGGAACCTTGGGGAACACCGGGGAGCTGTTTTTT.

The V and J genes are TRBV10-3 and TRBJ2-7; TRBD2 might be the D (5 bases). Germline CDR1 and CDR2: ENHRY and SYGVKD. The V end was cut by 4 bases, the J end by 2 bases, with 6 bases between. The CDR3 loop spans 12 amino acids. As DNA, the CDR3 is TGTGCCATCAGTGGAGCGGCCTACGAGCAGTACTTC. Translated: CAISGAAYEQYF.

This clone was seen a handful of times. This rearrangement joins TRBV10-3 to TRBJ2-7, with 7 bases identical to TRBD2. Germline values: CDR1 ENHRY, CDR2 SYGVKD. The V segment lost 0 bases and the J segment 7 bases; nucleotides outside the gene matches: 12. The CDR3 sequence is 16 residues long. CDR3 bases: TGTGCCATCAGTGAGTCTGGCGGGAGACCTCCTAAGGAGCAGTACTTC. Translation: CAISESGGRPPKEQYF.

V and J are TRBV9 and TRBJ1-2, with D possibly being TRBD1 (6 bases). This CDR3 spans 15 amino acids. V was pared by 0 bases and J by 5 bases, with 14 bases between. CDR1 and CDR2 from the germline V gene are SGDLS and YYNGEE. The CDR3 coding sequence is TGTGCCAGCAGCGTAGAGGGCAGGGGCGAGTATGGCTACACCTTC. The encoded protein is CASSVEGRGEYGYTF.

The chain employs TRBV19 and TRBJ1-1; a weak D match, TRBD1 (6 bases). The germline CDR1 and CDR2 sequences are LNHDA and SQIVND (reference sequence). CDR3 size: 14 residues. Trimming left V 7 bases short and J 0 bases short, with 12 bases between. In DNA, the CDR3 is TGTGCCAGTAACAGAGGGGGATTGAACACTGAAGCTTTCTTT. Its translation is CASNRGGLNTEAFF. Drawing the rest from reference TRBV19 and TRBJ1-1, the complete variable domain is DGGITQSPKYLFRKEGQNVTLSCEQNLNHDAMYWYRQDPGQGLRLIYYSQIVNDFQKGDIAEGYSVSREKKESFPLTVTSAQKNPTAFYLCASNRGGLNTEAFFGQGTRLTVV.

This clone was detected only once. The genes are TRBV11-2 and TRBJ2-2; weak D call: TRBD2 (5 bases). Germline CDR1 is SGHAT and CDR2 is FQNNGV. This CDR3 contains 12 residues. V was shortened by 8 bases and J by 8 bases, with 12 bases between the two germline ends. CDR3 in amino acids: CASRLPGGELFF. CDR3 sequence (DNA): TGTGCCAGCCGACTACCAGGAGGGGAGCTGTTTTTT.

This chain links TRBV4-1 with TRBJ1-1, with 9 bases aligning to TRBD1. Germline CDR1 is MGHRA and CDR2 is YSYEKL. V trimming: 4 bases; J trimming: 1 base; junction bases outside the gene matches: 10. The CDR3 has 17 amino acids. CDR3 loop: CASSPGQGSAPNTEAFF. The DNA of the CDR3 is TGCGCCAGCAGCCCAGGACAGGGGAGTGCCCCGAACACTGAAGCTTTCTTT.

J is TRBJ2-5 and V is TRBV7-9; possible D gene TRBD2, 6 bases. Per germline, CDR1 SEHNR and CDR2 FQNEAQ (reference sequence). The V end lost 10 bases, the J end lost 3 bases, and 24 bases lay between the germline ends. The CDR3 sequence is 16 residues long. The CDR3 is CATRYGGVKKKETQYF. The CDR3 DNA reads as TGTGCCACCAGATACGGCGGGGTGAAAAAGAAAGAGACCCAGTACTTC.

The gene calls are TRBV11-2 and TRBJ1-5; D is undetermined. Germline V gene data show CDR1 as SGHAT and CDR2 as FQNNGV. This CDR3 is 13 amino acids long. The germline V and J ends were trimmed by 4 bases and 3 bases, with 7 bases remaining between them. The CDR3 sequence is CASSSTINQPQHF. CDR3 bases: TGTGCCAGCAGCTCTACGATCAATCAGCCCCAGCATTTT.

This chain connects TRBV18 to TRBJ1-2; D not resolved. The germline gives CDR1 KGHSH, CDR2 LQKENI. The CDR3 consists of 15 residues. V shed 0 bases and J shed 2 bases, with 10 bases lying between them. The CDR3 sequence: CASSPPGVANYGYTF. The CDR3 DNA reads TGTGCCAGCTCACCACCGGGCGTCGCGAACTATGGCTACACCTTC.

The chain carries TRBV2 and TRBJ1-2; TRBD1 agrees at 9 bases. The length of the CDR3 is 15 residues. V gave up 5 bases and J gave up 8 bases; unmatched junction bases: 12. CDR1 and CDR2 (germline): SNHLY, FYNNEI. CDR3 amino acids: CASSPPGQGGKGYTF. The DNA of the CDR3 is TGTGCCAGCAGTCCACCGGGACAGGGAGGGAAGGGCTACACCTTC.

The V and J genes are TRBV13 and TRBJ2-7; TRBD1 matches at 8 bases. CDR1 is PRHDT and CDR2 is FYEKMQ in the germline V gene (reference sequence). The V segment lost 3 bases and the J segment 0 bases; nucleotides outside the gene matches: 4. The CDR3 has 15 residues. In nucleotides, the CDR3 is TGTGCCAGCAGCTTCGGACAGGGAAGCTCCTACGAGCAGTACTTC. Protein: CASSFGQGSSYEQYF.

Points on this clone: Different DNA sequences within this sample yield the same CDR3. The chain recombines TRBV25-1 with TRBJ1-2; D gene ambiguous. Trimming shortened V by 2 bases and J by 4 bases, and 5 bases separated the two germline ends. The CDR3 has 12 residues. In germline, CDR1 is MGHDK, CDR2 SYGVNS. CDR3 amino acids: CASSEAGYGYTF. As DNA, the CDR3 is TGTGCCAGCAGTGAAGCCGGCTATGGCTACACCTTC.

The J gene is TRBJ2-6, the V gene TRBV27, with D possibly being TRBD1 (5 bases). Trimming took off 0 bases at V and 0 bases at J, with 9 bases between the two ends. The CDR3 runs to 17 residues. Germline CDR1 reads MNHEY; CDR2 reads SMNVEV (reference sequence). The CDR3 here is CASSLSGRASGANVLTF. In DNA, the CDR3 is TGTGCCAGCAGTTTATCGGGGCGTGCCTCTGGGGCCAACGTCCTGACTTTC.

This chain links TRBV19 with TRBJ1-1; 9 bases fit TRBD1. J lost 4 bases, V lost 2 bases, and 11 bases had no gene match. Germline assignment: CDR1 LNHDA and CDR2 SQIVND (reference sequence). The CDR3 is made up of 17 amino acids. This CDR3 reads CASSITGGAVRGTEAFF. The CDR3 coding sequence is TGTGCCAGTAGTATAACAGGGGGCGCGGTCCGTGGCACTGAAGCTTTCTTT.

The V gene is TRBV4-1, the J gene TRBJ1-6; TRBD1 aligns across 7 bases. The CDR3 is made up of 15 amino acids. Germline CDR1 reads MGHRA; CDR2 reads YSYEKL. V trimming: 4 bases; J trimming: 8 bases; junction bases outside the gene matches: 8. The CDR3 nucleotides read TGCGCCAGCAGCCGCCTGACAGGGAAGGATTCACCCCTCCACTTT. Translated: CASSRLTGKDSPLHF.

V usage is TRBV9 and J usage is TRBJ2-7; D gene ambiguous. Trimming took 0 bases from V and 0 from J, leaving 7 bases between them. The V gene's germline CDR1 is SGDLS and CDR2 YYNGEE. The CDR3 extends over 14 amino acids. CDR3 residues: CASSVGVGSYEQYF. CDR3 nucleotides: TGTGCCAGCAGCGTAGGAGTCGGCTCCTACGAGCAGTACTTC.

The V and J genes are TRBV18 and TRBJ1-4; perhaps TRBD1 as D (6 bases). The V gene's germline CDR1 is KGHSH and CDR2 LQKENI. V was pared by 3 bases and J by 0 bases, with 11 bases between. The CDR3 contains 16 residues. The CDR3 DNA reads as TGTGCCAGCTCACCCCGGGACACTGCAACTAATGAAAAACTGTTTTTT. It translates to CASSPRDTATNEKLFF. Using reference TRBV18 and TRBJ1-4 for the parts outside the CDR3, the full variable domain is NAGVMQNPRHLVRRRGQEARLRCSPMKGHSHVYWYRQLPEEGLKFMVYLQKENIIDESGMPKERFSAEFPKEGPSILRIQQVVRGDSAAYFCASSPRDTATNEKLFFGSGTQLSVL.

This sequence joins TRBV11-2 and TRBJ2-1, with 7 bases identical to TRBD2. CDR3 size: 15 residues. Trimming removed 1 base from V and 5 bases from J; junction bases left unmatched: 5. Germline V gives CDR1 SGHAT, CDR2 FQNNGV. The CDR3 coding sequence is TGTGCCAGCAGCTTAGCAGGAGGGACTAACAATGAGCAGTTCTTC. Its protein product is CASSLAGGTNNEQFF.

The CDR3 loop is CASSNGGTGRQYF. In nucleotides, the CDR3 is TGCGCCAGCAGTAACGGAGGGACAGGGCGTCAGTACTTC. The chain has TRBV5-1 and TRBJ2-7; 9 bases match TRBD1. Per the germline V gene, CDR1 is SGHRS and CDR2 is YFSETQ. This CDR3 contains 13 residues. After removal of 5 bases from V and 10 bases from J, the junction contained 10 bases not matched to a gene.

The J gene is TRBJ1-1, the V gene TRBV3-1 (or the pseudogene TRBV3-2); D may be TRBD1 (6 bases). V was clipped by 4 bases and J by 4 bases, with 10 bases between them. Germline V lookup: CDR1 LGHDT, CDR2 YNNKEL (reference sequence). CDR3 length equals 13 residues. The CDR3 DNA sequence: TGTGCCAGCAGCCCTACAGGGAGCACTGAAGCTTTCTTT. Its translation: CASSPTGSTEAFF.

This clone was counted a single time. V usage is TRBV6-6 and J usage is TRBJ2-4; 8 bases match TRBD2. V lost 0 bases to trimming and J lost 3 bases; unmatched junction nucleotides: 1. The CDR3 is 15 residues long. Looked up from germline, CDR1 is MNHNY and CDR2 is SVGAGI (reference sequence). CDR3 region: CASSYSGGDKNIQYF. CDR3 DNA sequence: TGTGCCAGCAGTTACTCCGGGGGGGACAAAAACATTCAGTACTTC.